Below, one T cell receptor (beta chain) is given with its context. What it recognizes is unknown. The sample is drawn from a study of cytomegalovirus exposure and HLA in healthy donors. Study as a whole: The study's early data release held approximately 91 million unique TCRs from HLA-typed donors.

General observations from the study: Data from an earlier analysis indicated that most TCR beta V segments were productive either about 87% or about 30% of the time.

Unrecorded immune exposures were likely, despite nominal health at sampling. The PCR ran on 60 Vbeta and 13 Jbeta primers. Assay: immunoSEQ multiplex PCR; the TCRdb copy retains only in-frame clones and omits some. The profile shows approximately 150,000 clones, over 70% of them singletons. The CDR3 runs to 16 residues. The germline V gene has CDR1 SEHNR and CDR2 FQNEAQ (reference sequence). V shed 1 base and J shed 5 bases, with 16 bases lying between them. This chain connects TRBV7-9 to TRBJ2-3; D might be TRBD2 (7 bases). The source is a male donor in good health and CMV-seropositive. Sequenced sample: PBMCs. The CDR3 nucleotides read TGTGCCAGCAGCTTAGAGGTGGGGGGGCCGCTAGATACGCAGTATTTT. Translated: CASSLEVGGPLDTQYF.